Shown below are 13 T cell receptor beta chains from a single sample sequenced in a study of blood T cells in healthy people across ages. With a J-beta primer mix and a sample-barcoded 5' primer, a second PCR ran 7 to 11 cycles. Using its own MiXCR run on the 5' RACE reads, TCRdb lists one record per CDR3 protein. This table has around 500,000 distinct CDR3 sequences, 40% to 50% appearing once. The sample was blood. These receptors all come from an elderly man in good health.

This chain uses TRBV29-1 with TRBJ2-3; no definite D call. The V end lost 1 base, the J end lost 5 bases, and 10 bases lay between the germline ends. Germline values: CDR1 SQVTM, CDR2 ANQGSEA. This CDR3 comprises 13 residues. The CDR3 here is CSVEGLARDTQYF. CDR3 DNA sequence: TGCAGCGTTGAAGGCCTGGCGAGAGATACGCAGTATTTT.

To note about this clonotype: A read error may produce the germline difference seen at one junction end. The chain recombines TRBV20-1 with TRBJ2-3; 7 bases match TRBD2. This CDR3 region has 15 residues. In germline, CDR1 is DFQATT, CDR2 SNEGSKA (reference sequence). CDR3 in amino acids: CSAPQAGRVTGTQYF. DNA of the CDR3: TGCAGTGCTCCCCAAGCGGGGCGTGTCACAGGTACGCAGTATTTT.

J is TRBJ2-5 and V is TRBV6-2 or TRBV6-3; D not resolved. This CDR3 is built from 12 residues. Germline CDR1 and CDR2: MNHEY and SVGEGT. V was pared by 6 bases and J by 4 bases, with 9 bases between. The CDR3 sequence: CASRYEGETQYF. For the CDR3, the DNA is TGTGCCAGCAGGTACGAAGGAGAGACCCAGTACTTC.

The genes are TRBV27 and TRBJ1-4, with D perhaps TRBD1 (5 bases). V lost 2 bases and J 1 base, leaving 11 bases between the germline ends. CDR1 is MNHEY, CDR2 SMNVEV, per germline (reference sequence). This CDR3 is 16 amino acids long. The CDR3, as DNA: TGTGCCAGCAGTTTAAGGGGTTGGGAAACTAATGAAAAACTGTTTTTT. Translation gives CASSLRGWETNEKLFF.

The chain joins TRBV7-2 to TRBJ2-1, with TRBD2 matching 8 bases. The V and J ends lost 5 bases and 0 bases, in that order; junction bases with no gene match: 6. Germline assignment: CDR1 SGHTA and CDR2 FQGNSA. CDR3 length: 16 residues. CDR3 nucleotide sequence: TGTGCCAGCAGCCCTAGCGGGCCGAGCTCCTACAATGAGCAGTTCTTC. It translates to CASSPSGPSSYNEQFF.

This chain uses TRBV24-1 with TRBJ1-5, with a weak D call TRBD1 (6 bases). This CDR3 comprises 13 residues. V lost 4 bases and J 5 bases, leaving 8 bases between the germline ends. Looked up from germline, CDR1 is KGHDR and CDR2 is SFDVKD. CDR3 loop: CATSEGAYQPQHF. CDR3 bases: TGTGCCACCAGTGAGGGGGCATATCAGCCCCAGCATTTT.

This clonotype was detected once. The chain carries TRBV27 and TRBJ2-5, with unresolved D. The germline V gene has CDR1 MNHEY and CDR2 SMNVEV (reference sequence). The CDR3 has 11 residues. The DNA for the CDR3 is TGTGCGCAAGTGAGGAGAGAGACCCAGTACTTC. This codes for CAQVRRETQYF.

In the case of this clonotype: Just one base apart from a much larger clone, this may be a read error. The chain has TRBV6-5 and TRBJ2-7; 7 bases agree with TRBD1. This CDR3 comprises 16 residues. CDR1 and CDR2 (germline): MNHEY, SVGAGI. The ends lost 2 bases at V and 7 bases at J; junction bases unmatched: 14. The CDR3 DNA reads TGTGCCAGCAGTTACGACGGGACAGCCAACTACAATGAGCAGTACTTC. This gives the protein CASSYDGTANYNEQYF.

Only one count was recorded for this clonotype. The rearrangement joins TRBV12-3 or TRBV12-4 to TRBJ2-7, with D unresolved. CDR3 length: 12 residues. Trimming removed 8 bases at V and 3 bases at J, with 11 bases between. The CDR3 loop is CASATSHYEQYF. The CDR3 DNA reads TGTGCCAGCGCGACCTCGCACTACGAGCAGTACTTC.

This chain joins TRBV6-6 and TRBJ2-7; no clear D. The germline V gene has CDR1 MNHNY and CDR2 SVGAGI (reference sequence). V was clipped by 4 bases and J by 2 bases, with 12 bases between them. The CDR3 contains 14 residues. CDR3 region: CASSSDTVAYEQYF. The CDR3, as DNA: TGTGCCAGCAGTTCTGACACGGTAGCCTACGAGCAGTACTTC.

The V call is TRBV7-2, the J call TRBJ2-3; perhaps TRBD2 as D (6 bases). The germline V gene encodes CDR1 SGHTA and CDR2 FQGNSA. CDR3 length: 15 amino acids. The V gene lost 5 bases and the J gene lost 3 bases, with 15 bases spanning the gap. The CDR3 reads CASSPRVSGTDTQYF. The CDR3 DNA sequence: TGTGCCAGCAGCCCCCGGGTGAGCGGGACAGATACGCAGTATTTT.

The sample holds a few counts of this clonotype. The CDR3 coding sequence is TGTGCCAGCAACCCCGGGACAACCTACGAGCAGTACTTC. Its translation is CASNPGTTYEQYF. The chain has TRBV7-9 and TRBJ2-7; the D gene is possibly TRBD1 (6 bases). Germline CDR1 SEHNR, CDR2 FQNEAQ (reference sequence). This CDR3 spans 13 amino acids. The V gene lost 7 bases and the J gene lost 2 bases, with 12 bases spanning the gap.

This clonotype is a singleton in its sample. The chain carries TRBV21-1 and TRBJ1-5; the D segment call TRBD1 is taken from the table without a DNA check. TRBV21-1 is termed a pseudogene. The CDR3 runs 17 residues. The DNA for the CDR3 is TGTGCCAGCATGCAGGGGGCGGGGGGACGGACACATCAGCCCCAGCATTTT. The encoded protein is CASMQGAGGRTHQPQHF.